The rows below give T cell receptor beta chains drawn from one sample of a study of cytomegalovirus exposure and HLA in healthy donors. Profiled with immunoSEQ multiplex PCR; TCRdb holds only in-frame clones, not every one. Here the sample spans 110,000 or so clones, more than 60% being singletons. Sequenced sample: PBMCs. Receptors were obtained from a female donor in good health and CMV-seronegative. CDR3s include the opening cysteine and the closing phenylalanine or tryptophan. Each record gives: V gene, D gene, CDR3 protein. The D gene is left open where the match is weak.

v_call: TRBV6-5
d_call: NA
cdr3_aa: CASSFADLNTEAFF

v_call: TRBV18
d_call: TRBD1
cdr3_aa: CASSRTGTAGETQYF

v_call: TRBV6-4
d_call: TRBD1
cdr3_aa: CAPGTGSNYGYTF

v_call: TRBV9
d_call: TRBD1
cdr3_aa: CASSAWTGGRKGNTIYF

v_call: TRBV6-1
d_call: TRBD2
cdr3_aa: CASSVKPSGGAWNEQFF

v_call: TRBV5-6
d_call: TRBD2
cdr3_aa: CASSPRGVTDTQYF

v_call: TRBV11-2
d_call: TRBD2
cdr3_aa: CASSLGLRGFYEQFF

v_call: TRBV10-1
d_call: NA
cdr3_aa: CASFYQGLATEAFF

v_call: TRBV29-1
d_call: NA
cdr3_aa: CSVVGAEAFF

v_call: TRBV7-2
d_call: NA
cdr3_aa: CASSSPRGGANTEAFF

v_call: TRBV5-4
d_call: TRBD1
cdr3_aa: CASKGQDGETQYF

v_call: TRBV5-4
d_call: NA
cdr3_aa: CASSLDPRSETF

v_call: TRBV6-1
d_call: NA
cdr3_aa: CASSGTNTGELFF

v_call: TRBV5-1
d_call: NA
cdr3_aa: CASSLATVGSSYNEQFF

v_call: TRBV6-5
d_call: TRBD2
cdr3_aa: CASSSGGATGELFF

v_call: TRBV29-1
d_call: TRBD1
cdr3_aa: CSVEIGQGSTDTQYF

v_call: TRBV4-2
d_call: TRBD2
cdr3_aa: CASSHPSGGTDNEQFF

v_call: TRBV28
d_call: TRBD2
cdr3_aa: CASSLTGLAGDTDTQYF

v_call: TRBV19
d_call: TRBD1
cdr3_aa: CASHLPGQGAEAFF

v_call: TRBV7-9
d_call: TRBD1
cdr3_aa: CASSPPGTGTDTQYF

v_call: TRBV7-6
d_call: NA
cdr3_aa: CASSLGTAYTDTQYF

v_call: TRBV4-2
d_call: TRBD2
cdr3_aa: CASSQEGPAGGRLVADTQYF

v_call: TRBV6-1
d_call: NA
cdr3_aa: CASSDLRDWLRNTIYF